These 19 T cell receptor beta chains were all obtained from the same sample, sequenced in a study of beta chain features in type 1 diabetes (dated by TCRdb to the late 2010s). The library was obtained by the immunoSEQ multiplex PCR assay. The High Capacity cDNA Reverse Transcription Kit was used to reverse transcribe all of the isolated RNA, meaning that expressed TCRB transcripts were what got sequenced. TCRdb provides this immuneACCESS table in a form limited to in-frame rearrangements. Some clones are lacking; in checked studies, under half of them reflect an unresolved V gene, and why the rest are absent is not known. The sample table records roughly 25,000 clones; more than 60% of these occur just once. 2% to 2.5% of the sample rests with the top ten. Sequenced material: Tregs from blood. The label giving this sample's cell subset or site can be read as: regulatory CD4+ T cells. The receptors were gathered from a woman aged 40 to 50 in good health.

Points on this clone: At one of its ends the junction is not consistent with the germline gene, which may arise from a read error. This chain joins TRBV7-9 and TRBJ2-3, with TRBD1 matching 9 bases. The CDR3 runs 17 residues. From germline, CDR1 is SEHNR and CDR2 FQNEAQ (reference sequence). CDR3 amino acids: CASSQEASGTGRDTQYF. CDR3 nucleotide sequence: TGCGCCAGCAGCCAAGAAGCCTCCGGGACAGGGAGGGATACGCAGTATTTT.

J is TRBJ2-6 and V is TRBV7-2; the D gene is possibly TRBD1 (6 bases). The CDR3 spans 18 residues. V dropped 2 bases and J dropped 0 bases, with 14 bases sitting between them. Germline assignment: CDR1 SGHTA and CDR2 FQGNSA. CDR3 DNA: TGTGCCAGCAGCTTAAGCCCCCTGGGGGCCTCTGGGGCCAACGTCCTGACTTTC. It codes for CASSLSPLGASGANVLTF.

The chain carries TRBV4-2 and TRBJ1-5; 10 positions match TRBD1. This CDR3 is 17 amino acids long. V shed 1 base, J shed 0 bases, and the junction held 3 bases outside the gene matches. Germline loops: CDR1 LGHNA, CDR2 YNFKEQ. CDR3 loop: CASSQGQGAGSNQPQHF. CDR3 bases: TGTGCCAGCAGCCAAGGACAGGGGGCAGGTAGCAATCAGCCCCAGCATTTT.

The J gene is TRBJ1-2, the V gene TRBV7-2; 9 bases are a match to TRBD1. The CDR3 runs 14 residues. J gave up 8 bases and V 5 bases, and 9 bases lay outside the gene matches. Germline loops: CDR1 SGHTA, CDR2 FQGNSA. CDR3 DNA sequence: TGTGCCAGCAGCCCATCCGGGACAGGGCTCGGCTACACCTTC. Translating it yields CASSPSGTGLGYTF.

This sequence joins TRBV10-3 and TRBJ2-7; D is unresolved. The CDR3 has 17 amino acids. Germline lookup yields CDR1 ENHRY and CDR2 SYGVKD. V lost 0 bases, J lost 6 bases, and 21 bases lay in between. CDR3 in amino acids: CAISESKKTGFASEQYF. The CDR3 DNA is TGTGCCATCAGTGAGTCGAAAAAAACTGGTTTTGCTTCCGAGCAGTACTTC.

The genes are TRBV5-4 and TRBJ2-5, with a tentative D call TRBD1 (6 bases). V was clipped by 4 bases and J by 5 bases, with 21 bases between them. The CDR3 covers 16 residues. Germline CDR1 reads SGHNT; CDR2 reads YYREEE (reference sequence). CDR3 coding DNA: TGTGCCAGCAGCCCAGGAGGACTTCAGGGGCTGGAGACCCAGTACTTC. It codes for CASSPGGLQGLETQYF.

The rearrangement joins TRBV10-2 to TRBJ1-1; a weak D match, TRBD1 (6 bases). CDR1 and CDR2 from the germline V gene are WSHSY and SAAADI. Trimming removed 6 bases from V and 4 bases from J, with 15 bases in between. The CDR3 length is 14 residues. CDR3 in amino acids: CASSPTGGATEAFF. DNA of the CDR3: TGCGCCAGCAGCCCTACGGGGGGGGCCACTGAAGCTTTCTTT.

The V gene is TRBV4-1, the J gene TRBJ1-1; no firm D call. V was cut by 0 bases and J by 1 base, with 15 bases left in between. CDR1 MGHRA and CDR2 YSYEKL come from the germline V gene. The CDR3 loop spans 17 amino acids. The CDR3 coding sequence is TGCGCCAGCAGCCAAGATCGAAGCGGTGTAAGGAACACTGAAGCTTTCTTT. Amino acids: CASSQDRSGVRNTEAFF.

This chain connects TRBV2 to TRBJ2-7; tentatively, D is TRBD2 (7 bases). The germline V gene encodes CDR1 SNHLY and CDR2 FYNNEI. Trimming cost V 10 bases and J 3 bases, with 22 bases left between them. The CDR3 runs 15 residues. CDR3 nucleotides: TGTGCCACCCGTCTAGGGGGGGGCCATAGCTACGAGCAGTACTTC. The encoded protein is CATRLGGGHSYEQYF. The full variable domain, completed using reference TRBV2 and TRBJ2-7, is EPEVTQTPSHQVTQMGQEVILRCVPISNHLYFYWYRQILGQKVEFLVSFYNNEISEKSEIFDDQFSVERPDGSNFTLKIRSTKLEDSAMYFCATRLGGGHSYEQYFGPGTRLTVT.

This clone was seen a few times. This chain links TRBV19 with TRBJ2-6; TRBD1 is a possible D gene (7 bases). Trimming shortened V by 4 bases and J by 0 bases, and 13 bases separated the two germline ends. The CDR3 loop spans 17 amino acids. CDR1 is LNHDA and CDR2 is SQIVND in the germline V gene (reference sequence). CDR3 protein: CASSKGGQSSGANVLTF. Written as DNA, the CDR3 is TGTGCCAGTAGTAAGGGGGGACAGAGCTCTGGGGCCAACGTCCTGACTTTC. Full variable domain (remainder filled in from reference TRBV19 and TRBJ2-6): DGGITQSPKYLFRKEGQNVTLSCEQNLNHDAMYWYRQDPGQGLRLIYYSQIVNDFQKGDIAEGYSVSREKKESFPLTVTSAQKNPTAFYLCASSKGGQSSGANVLTFGAGSRLTVL.

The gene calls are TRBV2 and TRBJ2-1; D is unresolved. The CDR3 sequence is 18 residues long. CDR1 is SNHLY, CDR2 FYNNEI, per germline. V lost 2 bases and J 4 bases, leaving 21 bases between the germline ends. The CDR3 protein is CASSEYESWSIRYNEQFF. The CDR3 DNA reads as TGTGCCAGCAGTGAATATGAGAGTTGGTCCATCCGATACAATGAGCAGTTCTTC. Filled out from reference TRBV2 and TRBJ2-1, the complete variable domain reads EPEVTQTPSHQVTQMGQEVILRCVPISNHLYFYWYRQILGQKVEFLVSFYNNEISEKSEIFDDQFSVERPDGSNFTLKIRSTKLEDSAMYFCASSEYESWSIRYNEQFFGPGTRLTVL.

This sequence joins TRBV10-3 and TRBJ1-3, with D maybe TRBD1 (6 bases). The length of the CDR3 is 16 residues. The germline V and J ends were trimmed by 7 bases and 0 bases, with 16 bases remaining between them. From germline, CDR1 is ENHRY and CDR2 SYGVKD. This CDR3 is CAINQGGGTSGNTIYF. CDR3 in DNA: TGTGCCATCAATCAAGGGGGGGGAACCTCTGGAAACACCATATATTTT.

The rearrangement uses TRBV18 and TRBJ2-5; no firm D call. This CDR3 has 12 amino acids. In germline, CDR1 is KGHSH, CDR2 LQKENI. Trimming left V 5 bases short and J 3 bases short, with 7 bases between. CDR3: CASSYGEETQYF. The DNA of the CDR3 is TGTGCCAGCTCATACGGAGAAGAGACCCAGTACTTC.

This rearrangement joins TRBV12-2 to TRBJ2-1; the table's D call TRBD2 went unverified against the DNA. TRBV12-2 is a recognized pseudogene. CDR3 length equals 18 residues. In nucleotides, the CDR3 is TGTGCAAGTCGCTTAGCCCGCCTTGGGACTAGCGGCAACAATGAGCAGTTCTTC. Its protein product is CASRLARLGTSGNNEQFF.

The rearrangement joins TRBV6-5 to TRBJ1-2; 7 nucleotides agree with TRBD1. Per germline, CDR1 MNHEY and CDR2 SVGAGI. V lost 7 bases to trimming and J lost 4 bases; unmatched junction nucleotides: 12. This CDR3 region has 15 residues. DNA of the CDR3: TGTGCCAGCATACTCACCAGGGGGAGAGGCTATGGCTACACCTTC. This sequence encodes CASILTRGRGYGYTF.

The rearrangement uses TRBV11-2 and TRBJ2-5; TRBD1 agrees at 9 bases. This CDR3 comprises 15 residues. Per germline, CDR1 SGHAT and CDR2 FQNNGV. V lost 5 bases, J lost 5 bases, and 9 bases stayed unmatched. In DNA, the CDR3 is TGTGCCAGCAGCAAACAGACAGGGGGATTGGAGACCCAGTACTTC. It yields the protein CASSKQTGGLETQYF.

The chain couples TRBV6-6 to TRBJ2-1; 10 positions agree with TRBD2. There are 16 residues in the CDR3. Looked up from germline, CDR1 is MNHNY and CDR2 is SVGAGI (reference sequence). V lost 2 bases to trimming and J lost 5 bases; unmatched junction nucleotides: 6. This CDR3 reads CASSYPTSGVNNEQFF. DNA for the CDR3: TGTGCCAGCAGTTACCCTACTAGCGGGGTAAACAATGAGCAGTTCTTC.

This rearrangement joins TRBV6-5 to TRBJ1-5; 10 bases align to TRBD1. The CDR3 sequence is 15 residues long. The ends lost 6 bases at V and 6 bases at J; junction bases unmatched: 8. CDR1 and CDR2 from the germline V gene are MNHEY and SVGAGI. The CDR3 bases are TGTGCCAGCAGCCGGACAGGGGGAATCGGTCAGCCCCAGCATTTT. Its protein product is CASSRTGGIGQPQHF.

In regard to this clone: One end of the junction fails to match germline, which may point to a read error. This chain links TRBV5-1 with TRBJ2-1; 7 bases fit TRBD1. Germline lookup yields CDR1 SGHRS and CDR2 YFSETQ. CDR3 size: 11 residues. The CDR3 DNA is TGCGCCAGCAGCTGGGGACAGTCCCTGATCTTC. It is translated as CASSWGQSLIF.